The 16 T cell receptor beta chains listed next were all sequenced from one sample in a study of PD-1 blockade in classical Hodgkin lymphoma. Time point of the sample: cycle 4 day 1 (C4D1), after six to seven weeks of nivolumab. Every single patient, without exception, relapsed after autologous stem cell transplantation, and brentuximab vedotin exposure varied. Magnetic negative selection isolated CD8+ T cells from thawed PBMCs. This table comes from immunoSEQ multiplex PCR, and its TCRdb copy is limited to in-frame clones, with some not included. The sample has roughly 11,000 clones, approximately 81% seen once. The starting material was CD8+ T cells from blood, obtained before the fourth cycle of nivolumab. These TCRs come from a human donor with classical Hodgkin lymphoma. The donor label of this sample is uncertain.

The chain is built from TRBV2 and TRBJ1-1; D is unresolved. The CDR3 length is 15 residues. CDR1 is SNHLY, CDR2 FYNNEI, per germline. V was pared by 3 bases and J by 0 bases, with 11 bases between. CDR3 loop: CASSEIGQMNTEAFF. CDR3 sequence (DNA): TGTGCCAGCAGTGAGATTGGTCAAATGAACACTGAAGCTTTCTTT.

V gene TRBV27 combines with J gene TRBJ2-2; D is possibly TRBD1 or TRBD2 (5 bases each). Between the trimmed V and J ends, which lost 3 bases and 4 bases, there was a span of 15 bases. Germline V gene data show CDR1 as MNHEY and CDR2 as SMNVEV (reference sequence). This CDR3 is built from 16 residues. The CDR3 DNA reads TGTGCCAGCAGTTTCCTCGGGGCCCTCGGCACCGGGGAGCTGTTTTTT. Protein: CASSFLGALGTGELFF.

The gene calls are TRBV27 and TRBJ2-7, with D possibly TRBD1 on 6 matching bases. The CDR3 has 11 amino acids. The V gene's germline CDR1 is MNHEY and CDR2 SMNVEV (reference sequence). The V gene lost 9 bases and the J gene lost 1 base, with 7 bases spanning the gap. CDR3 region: CASRGSYEQYF. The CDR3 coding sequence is TGTGCCAGTAGGGGGTCCTACGAGCAGTACTTC.

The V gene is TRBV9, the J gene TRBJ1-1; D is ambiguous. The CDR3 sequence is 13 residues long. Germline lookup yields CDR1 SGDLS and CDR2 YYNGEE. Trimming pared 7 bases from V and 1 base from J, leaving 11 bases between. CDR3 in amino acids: CASREWGNTEAFF. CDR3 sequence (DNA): TGTGCCAGCCGCGAGTGGGGGAACACTGAAGCTTTCTTT. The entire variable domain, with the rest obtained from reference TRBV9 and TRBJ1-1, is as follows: DSGVTQTPKHLITATGQRVTLRCSPRSGDLSVYWYQQSLDQGLQFLIQYYNGEERAKGNILERFSAQQFPDLHSELNLSSLELGDSALYFCASREWGNTEAFFGQGTRLTVV.

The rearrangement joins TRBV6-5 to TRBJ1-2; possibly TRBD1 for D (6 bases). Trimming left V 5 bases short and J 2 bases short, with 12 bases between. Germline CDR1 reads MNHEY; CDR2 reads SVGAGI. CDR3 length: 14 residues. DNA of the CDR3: TGTGCCAGCAGTCCGACGGGGGCGAACTATGGCTACACCTTC. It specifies CASSPTGANYGYTF.

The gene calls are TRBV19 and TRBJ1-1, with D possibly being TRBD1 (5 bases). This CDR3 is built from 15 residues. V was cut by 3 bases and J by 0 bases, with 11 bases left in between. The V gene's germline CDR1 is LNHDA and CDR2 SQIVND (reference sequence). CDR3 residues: CASSIDDSLNTEAFF. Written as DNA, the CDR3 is TGTGCCAGTAGTATTGACGACAGCTTGAACACTGAAGCTTTCTTT.

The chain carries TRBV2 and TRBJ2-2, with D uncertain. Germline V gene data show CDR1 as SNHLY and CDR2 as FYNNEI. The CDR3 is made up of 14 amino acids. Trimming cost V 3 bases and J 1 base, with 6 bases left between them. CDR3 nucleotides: TGTGCCAGCAGTGAGAATATGAACACCGGGGAGCTGTTTTTT. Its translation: CASSENMNTGELFF.

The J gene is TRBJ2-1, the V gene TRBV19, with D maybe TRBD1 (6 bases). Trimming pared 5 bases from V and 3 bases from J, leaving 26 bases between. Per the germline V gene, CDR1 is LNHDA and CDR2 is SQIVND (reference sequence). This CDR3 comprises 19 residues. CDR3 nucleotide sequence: TGTGCCAGTAGTCCTCAATCCCTCAGGGGACCGCTCGACTACAATGAGCAGTTCTTC. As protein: CASSPQSLRGPLDYNEQFF. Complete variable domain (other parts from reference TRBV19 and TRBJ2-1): DGGITQSPKYLFRKEGQNVTLSCEQNLNHDAMYWYRQDPGQGLRLIYYSQIVNDFQKGDIAEGYSVSREKKESFPLTVTSAQKNPTAFYLCASSPQSLRGPLDYNEQFFGPGTRLTVL.

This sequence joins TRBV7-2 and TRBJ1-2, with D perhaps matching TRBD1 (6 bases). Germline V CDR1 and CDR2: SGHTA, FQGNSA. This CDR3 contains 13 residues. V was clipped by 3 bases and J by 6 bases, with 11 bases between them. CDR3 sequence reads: CASSFRDTNGYTF. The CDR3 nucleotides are TGTGCCAGCAGCTTCCGGGACACCAATGGCTACACCTTC.

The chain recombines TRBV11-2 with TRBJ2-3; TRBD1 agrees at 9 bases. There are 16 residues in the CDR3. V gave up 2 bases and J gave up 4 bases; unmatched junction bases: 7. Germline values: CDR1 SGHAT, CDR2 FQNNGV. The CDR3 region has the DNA TGTGCCAGCAGCTTACGTCGGACAGGGGACCCAGATACGCAGTATTTT. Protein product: CASSLRRTGDPDTQYF.

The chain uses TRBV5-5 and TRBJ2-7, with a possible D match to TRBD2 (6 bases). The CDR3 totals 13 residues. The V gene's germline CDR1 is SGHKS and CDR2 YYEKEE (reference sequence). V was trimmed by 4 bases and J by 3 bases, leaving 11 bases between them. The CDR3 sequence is CASSPGLIYEQYF. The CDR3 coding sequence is TGTGCCAGCAGCCCTGGACTAATCTACGAGCAGTACTTC. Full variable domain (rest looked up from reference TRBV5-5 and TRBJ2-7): DAGVTQSPTHLIKTRGQQVTLRCSPISGHKSVSWYQQVLGQGPQFIFQYYEKEERGRGNFPDRFSARQFPNYSSELNVNALLLGDSALYLCASSPGLIYEQYFGPGTRLTVT.

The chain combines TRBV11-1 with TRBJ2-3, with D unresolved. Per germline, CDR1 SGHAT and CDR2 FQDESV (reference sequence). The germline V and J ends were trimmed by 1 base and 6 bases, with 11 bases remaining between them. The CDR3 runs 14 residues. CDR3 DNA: TGTGCCAGCAGCTTAGAGGATAGGGCCGATACGCAGTATTTT. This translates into CASSLEDRADTQYF.

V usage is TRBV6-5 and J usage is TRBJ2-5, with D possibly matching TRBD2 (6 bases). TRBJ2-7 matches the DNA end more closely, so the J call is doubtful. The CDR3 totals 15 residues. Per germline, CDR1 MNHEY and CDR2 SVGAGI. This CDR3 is CASSYSKRVSAEQYF. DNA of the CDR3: TGTGCCAGCAGTTACTCGAAGCGGGTTAGTGCCGAGCAGTACTTC.

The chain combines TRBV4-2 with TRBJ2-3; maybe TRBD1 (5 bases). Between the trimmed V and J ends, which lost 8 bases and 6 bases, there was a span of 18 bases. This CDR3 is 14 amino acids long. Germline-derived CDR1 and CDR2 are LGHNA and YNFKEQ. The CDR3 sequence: CASPQGQFLDTQYF. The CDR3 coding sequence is TGTGCCAGCCCACAAGGACAATTTTTGGATACGCAGTATTTT.

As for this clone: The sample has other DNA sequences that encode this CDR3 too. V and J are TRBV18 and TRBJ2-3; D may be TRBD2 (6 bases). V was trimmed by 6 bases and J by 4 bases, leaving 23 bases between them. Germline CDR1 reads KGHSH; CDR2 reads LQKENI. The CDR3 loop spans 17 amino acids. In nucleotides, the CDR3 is TGTGCCAGCTCTCGCGGACTGGCGGGGTATGGCGCAGATACGCAGTATTTT. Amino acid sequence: CASSRGLAGYGADTQYF.

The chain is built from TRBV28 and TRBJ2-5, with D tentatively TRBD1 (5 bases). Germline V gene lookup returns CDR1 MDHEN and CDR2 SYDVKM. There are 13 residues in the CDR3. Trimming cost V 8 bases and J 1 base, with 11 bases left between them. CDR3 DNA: TGTGCCAGCTGGACAAATCTCCAAGAGACCCAGTACTTC. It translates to CASWTNLQETQYF.